This is a list of T cell receptor beta chains from one sample in a study of blood T cells in healthy people across ages. A single record per CDR3 protein comes from TCRdb applying MiXCR to the 5' RACE reads. The sample includes roughly 500,000 distinct CDR3 sequences, more than 20% seen only once; the top ten take under 9%. These data also featured in a second study, about T cells of mothers and their children.

The sample taken for sequencing was blood. The receptor source for this set is a boy under 18 in good health. Each CDR3 is given with its conserved first and last residue. Fields, in order: V gene, clone size, J gene, CDR3 protein. Size is stated for part of the rows, as once, few or many counts, or as a class when the clone is expanded.

V: TRBV11-2
size: many
J: TRBJ1-1
CDR3: CASSLERNTEAFF

V: TRBV20-1
size: many
J: TRBJ2-1
CDR3: CSASYGMGSYNEQFF

V: TRBV14
size: few
J: TRBJ2-5
CDR3: CASSQVYGTPGRETQYF

V: TRBV7-6
size: NA
J: TRBJ2-7
CDR3: CASSASLGTGDYEQYF

V: TRBV29-1
size: NA
J: TRBJ2-7
CDR3: CSVETIGYEQYF

V: TRBV20-1
size: few
J: TRBJ1-4
CDR3: CSARDYTEKLFF

V: TRBV12-3/TRBV12-4
size: NA
J: TRBJ2-1
CDR3: CASSQRMFGVNEQFF

V: TRBV12-3/TRBV12-4
size: NA
J: TRBJ1-2
CDR3: CASSFRGAAGGYTF

V: TRBV28
size: NA
J: TRBJ2-3
CDR3: CASSSTLTDTQYF

V: TRBV25-1
size: NA
J: TRBJ2-1
CDR3: CASGTALAGGPDEQFF

V: TRBV28
size: NA
J: TRBJ1-2
CDR3: CASSFGGSRGYTF

V: TRBV20-1
size: NA
J: TRBJ2-7
CDR3: CSARYERAGVNEQYF

V: TRBV5-1
size: few
J: TRBJ1-6
CDR3: CASSRGLHSPLHF

V: TRBV6-5
size: NA
J: TRBJ2-2
CDR3: CASSWGQNTGELFF

V: TRBV7-2
size: few
J: TRBJ1-5
CDR3: CASSPDRGSNQPQHF

V: TRBV2
size: few
J: TRBJ1-5
CDR3: CASSELVVSGGNQPQHF

V: TRBV11-2
size: NA
J: TRBJ1-2
CDR3: CASSPALYGYTF

V: TRBV7-2
size: many
J: TRBJ2-5
CDR3: CASSLVGGVETQYF

V: TRBV7-8
size: NA
J: TRBJ2-4
CDR3: CASSLLAGDWDKNIQYF

V: TRBV5-5
size: few
J: TRBJ2-7
CDR3: CASSFQTGTYEQYF

V: TRBV7-2
size: few
J: TRBJ2-1
CDR3: CASSPGQSYNEQFF

V: TRBV6-5
size: NA
J: NA
CDR3: CASSNRPELFQETQYF

V: TRBV7-2
size: few
J: TRBJ2-3
CDR3: CASSLVGPTGRDTQYF

V: TRBV20-1
size: NA
J: TRBJ2-1
CDR3: CSALVRDLSYNEQFF

V: TRBV12-3/TRBV12-4
size: few
J: NA
CDR3: CASSLGAPGNEQFF

V: TRBV24-1
size: NA
J: TRBJ2-1
CDR3: CATSDGTSGRSRINEQFF

V: TRBV18
size: NA
J: TRBJ2-5
CDR3: CASSPPEANQETQYF

V: TRBV5-1
size: few
J: TRBJ1-5
CDR3: CASSLGGQSNQPQHF

V: TRBV24-1
size: few
J: TRBJ2-6
CDR3: CATSDFISGANVLTF